This T cell receptor (beta chain) was profiled in a study of T cell responses to AZD1222 COVID-19 vaccine. Findings and limits, study-wide: AZD1222 recipients seropositive at baseline numbered only five to seven.

Trimming took off 3 bases at V and 2 bases at J, with 11 bases between the two ends. CDR3 size: 14 residues. CDR1 is KGHSH and CDR2 is LQKENI in the germline V gene. A note on this clone: What it recognizes is unknown.

The method was immunoSEQ multiplex PCR; TCRdb's version includes in-frame clones alone and lacks a portion of them. The sample lists under 150,000 clones, under 95% occurring once. The chain joins TRBV18 to TRBJ2-7, with D perhaps TRBD1 or TRBD2 (6 bases each). The starting material was peripheral blood, obtained on day 0 of AZD1222 vaccination. The clonotype originates from an adult in good health. The CDR3 loop reads CASSPVGGTYEQYF. CDR3 in DNA: TGTGCCAGCTCACCGGTAGGGGGGACCTACGAGCAGTACTTC.